The present T cell receptor beta chain was sequenced within a study of radiation and T cells in renal cell carcinoma (TCRdb year 2020). About the study as a whole: The samples were drawn from a clinical trial, where primary renal cell carcinomas were treated with 15 Gy of stereotactic body radiation therapy and then removed by nephrectomy 4 weeks afterward. In total, approximately 53 samples underwent TCR beta sequencing: around 25 tumors plus 27 peripheral blood samples. Across all 50 or so samples, 3,800,000 or so unique CDR3 nucleotide sequences encoding 2,658,974 unique CDR3 amino acid sequences were identified. The investigation overall reported the following: The single-armed trial design could not address effects of radiation dose or scheduling on the TCR repertoire. Tracking of blood repertoire dynamics stopped at about 4 weeks after treatment, with no follow-up past that point. An increase in top tumor clonotypes in blood was observed from baseline to 2 weeks post-radiation, followed by contraction by 4 weeks, which was taken to suggest transient expansion of tumor-resident clones. No pretreatment tumor biopsies were available, so the baseline intratumoral presence of clonotypes could not be determined.

This sample's time point label indicates: blood 2 weeks post-SBRT. The treatment or condition label of this sample denotes: 15 Gy SBRT to primary tumor, nephrectomy 4 weeks later. To follow tumor-enriched clonotypes, peripheral blood was collected serially from radiation-treated patients at baseline and again at 2 weeks and 4 weeks after SBRT. All patients had renal cell carcinoma with clear cell pathology. Genomic DNA for TCR sequencing was prepared using the QIAamp DNA Blood Mini Kit (Qiagen). Samples were included in the analyses only if all quality control checks were passed. The immunoSEQ kit was used, according to the manufacturer's recommendations, to generate TCR beta libraries from genomic DNA. To prepare libraries, a first multiplex PCR with proprietary primers was run, followed by a second PCR that added unique barcodes, and a bead cleanup was done after each round. Each sample batch included a kit-provided positive control reaction and a negative control reaction. The final libraries were assessed on an Agilent 4200 TapeStation D1000 ScreenTape, pooled by volume, and quantified by qPCR. Sequencing was performed on an Illumina NextSeq500 with a MidOutput 150-cycle cartridge, and 156 Read1 and 15 Index1 cycles were run with kit custom primers. The pooled library was loaded at 0.8 to 1 pM, and around 22% PhiX control was spiked in. The source study handled its data this way. The vendor-processed data were analyzed in R, and a clonotype was defined as all T cells that share the same CDR3 nucleotide sequence. For clone abundance analyses, frequencies were normalized to the 10,000 most abundant clones in each sample. Public T cell clones, averaging fewer than five per sample, were removed before analysis. A difference in abundance of at least 32-fold between compartments was used to define tumor-enriched and baseline blood-enriched clonotypes. A beta-binomial differential abundance model was used to identify clonotypes that were expanded or contracted between blood time points. Tumor-blood repertoire similarity was measured with the Baroni-Urbani and Buser coefficient, and groups were compared using two-tailed Wilcoxon tests in R. TCRdb's version of the immuneACCESS table is confined to in-frame rearrangements and falls short of the full clone set. An unresolved V gene accounts for under half of the shortfall where checked; the remainder is of unknown origin. V, J and clone size derive from that table, while D and trimming were established from the DNA sequence. The sample data list tens of thousands of clones, and 75% to 85% of these were observed just once. About 28% of the sample lies in the top ten.

Comment on this clone: Its antigen remains unidentified. Base qualities were left out, and no much larger clone turns up one base away.

The input for sequencing was blood, taken from a patient whose treatment included radiotherapy and nephrectomy. The receptor comes from an older woman with renal cell carcinoma.

The DNA reads as follows: TGCAGCGTCGAGGATAATTTTAGGGACGAGCAGTACTTC. This translates into CSVEDNFRDEQYF. This chain is built from TRBV29-1 and TRBJ2-7, with the D gene too uncertain to name. For CDR1 and CDR2, the germline V gene lists SQVTM and ANQGSEA. The V and J ends are trimmed by 6 bases and 5 bases, leaving 17 bases between them. Its CDR3 holds 13 amino acids, cysteine through phenylalanine. The sequence is cut down to CDR3 DNA, 39 bases in frame from base 1.